This T cell receptor (beta chain) was captured by sequencing in a study of post-analysis software for immune sequencing data. Across the whole study: Disease courses included relapsing-remitting, secondary progressive and progressive-relapsing multiple sclerosis. Study findings and constraints: A significant reduction in normalized Chao1 diversity was observed in multiple sclerosis patients versus controls. TRBV5-6, TRBV5-1 and TRBV20-1 were among roughly five TRBV segments more frequent in patients than controls. Under F measure analysis, samples from one preparation batch co-clustered strongly.

A remark on this clonotype: Antigen: not known.

cDNA libraries of TCR beta carried unique molecular identifiers. cDNA molecules numbering about half a million came from roughly 1.1 to 9.2 million T cells. TCRdb called the PCR reads again in MiXCR, with one record for every CDR3 protein. The table includes around 700,000 distinct CDR3 sequences, around 64% detected once. Trimming pared 0 bases from V and 2 bases from J, leaving 8 bases between. The V gene's germline CDR1 is SGHRS and CDR2 YFSETQ. The CDR3 runs to 14 residues. Material: blood. The chain has TRBV5-1 and TRBJ2-5, with D unclear. This clonotype was obtained from a girl aged 2-10 years with multiple sclerosis. CDR3 residues: CASSLAPQQETQYF. The CDR3, as DNA: TGCGCCAGCAGCTTGGCCCCCCAGCAAGAGACCCAGTACTTC.